This T cell receptor beta chain originates from a study of immune reconstitution after stem cell transplant in scleroderma (dated by TCRdb to 2015 to 2018). Inclusive of the bounding cysteine and phenylalanine, the CDR3 is 17 residues long. The sequence is cut down to CDR3 DNA, 51 bases in frame from base 1. Relative to germline, V is missing 7 bases and J is missing 0 bases, with 12 bases of the junction outside any gene match. As a fraction of the sample, this clonotype is medium-sized (0.01 to 0.1%). Its antigen remains undetermined. No quality values exist for individual bases; no much larger clone is one base distant. The library came from RT-PCR. TCRdb records Illumina MiSeq as the sequencer. The public reads were run again by TCRdb, first through fastp at Q25 and then through MiXCR, and only productive beta chains were kept. Each CDR3 protein gets just one entry, which takes the most common genes and DNA from the rows behind it. This sample gives under 3,500 distinct CDR3 sequences in total; approximately 10% of them show up just once. The biggest ten clones account for 9.8% of the sample.

The material was obtained before or after autologous hematopoietic stem cell transplantation (not recorded which). This sequence uses TRBV12-3 or TRBV12-4 and TRBJ1-5, with 7 bases in between that match TRBD1. The sequence was obtained from a female donor with systemic sclerosis. The CDR3 is CASNTDREWSSNQPQHF. The DNA sequence is given as TGTGCCAGCAATACTGACAGGGAGTGGAGTAGCAATCAGCCCCAGCATTTT.